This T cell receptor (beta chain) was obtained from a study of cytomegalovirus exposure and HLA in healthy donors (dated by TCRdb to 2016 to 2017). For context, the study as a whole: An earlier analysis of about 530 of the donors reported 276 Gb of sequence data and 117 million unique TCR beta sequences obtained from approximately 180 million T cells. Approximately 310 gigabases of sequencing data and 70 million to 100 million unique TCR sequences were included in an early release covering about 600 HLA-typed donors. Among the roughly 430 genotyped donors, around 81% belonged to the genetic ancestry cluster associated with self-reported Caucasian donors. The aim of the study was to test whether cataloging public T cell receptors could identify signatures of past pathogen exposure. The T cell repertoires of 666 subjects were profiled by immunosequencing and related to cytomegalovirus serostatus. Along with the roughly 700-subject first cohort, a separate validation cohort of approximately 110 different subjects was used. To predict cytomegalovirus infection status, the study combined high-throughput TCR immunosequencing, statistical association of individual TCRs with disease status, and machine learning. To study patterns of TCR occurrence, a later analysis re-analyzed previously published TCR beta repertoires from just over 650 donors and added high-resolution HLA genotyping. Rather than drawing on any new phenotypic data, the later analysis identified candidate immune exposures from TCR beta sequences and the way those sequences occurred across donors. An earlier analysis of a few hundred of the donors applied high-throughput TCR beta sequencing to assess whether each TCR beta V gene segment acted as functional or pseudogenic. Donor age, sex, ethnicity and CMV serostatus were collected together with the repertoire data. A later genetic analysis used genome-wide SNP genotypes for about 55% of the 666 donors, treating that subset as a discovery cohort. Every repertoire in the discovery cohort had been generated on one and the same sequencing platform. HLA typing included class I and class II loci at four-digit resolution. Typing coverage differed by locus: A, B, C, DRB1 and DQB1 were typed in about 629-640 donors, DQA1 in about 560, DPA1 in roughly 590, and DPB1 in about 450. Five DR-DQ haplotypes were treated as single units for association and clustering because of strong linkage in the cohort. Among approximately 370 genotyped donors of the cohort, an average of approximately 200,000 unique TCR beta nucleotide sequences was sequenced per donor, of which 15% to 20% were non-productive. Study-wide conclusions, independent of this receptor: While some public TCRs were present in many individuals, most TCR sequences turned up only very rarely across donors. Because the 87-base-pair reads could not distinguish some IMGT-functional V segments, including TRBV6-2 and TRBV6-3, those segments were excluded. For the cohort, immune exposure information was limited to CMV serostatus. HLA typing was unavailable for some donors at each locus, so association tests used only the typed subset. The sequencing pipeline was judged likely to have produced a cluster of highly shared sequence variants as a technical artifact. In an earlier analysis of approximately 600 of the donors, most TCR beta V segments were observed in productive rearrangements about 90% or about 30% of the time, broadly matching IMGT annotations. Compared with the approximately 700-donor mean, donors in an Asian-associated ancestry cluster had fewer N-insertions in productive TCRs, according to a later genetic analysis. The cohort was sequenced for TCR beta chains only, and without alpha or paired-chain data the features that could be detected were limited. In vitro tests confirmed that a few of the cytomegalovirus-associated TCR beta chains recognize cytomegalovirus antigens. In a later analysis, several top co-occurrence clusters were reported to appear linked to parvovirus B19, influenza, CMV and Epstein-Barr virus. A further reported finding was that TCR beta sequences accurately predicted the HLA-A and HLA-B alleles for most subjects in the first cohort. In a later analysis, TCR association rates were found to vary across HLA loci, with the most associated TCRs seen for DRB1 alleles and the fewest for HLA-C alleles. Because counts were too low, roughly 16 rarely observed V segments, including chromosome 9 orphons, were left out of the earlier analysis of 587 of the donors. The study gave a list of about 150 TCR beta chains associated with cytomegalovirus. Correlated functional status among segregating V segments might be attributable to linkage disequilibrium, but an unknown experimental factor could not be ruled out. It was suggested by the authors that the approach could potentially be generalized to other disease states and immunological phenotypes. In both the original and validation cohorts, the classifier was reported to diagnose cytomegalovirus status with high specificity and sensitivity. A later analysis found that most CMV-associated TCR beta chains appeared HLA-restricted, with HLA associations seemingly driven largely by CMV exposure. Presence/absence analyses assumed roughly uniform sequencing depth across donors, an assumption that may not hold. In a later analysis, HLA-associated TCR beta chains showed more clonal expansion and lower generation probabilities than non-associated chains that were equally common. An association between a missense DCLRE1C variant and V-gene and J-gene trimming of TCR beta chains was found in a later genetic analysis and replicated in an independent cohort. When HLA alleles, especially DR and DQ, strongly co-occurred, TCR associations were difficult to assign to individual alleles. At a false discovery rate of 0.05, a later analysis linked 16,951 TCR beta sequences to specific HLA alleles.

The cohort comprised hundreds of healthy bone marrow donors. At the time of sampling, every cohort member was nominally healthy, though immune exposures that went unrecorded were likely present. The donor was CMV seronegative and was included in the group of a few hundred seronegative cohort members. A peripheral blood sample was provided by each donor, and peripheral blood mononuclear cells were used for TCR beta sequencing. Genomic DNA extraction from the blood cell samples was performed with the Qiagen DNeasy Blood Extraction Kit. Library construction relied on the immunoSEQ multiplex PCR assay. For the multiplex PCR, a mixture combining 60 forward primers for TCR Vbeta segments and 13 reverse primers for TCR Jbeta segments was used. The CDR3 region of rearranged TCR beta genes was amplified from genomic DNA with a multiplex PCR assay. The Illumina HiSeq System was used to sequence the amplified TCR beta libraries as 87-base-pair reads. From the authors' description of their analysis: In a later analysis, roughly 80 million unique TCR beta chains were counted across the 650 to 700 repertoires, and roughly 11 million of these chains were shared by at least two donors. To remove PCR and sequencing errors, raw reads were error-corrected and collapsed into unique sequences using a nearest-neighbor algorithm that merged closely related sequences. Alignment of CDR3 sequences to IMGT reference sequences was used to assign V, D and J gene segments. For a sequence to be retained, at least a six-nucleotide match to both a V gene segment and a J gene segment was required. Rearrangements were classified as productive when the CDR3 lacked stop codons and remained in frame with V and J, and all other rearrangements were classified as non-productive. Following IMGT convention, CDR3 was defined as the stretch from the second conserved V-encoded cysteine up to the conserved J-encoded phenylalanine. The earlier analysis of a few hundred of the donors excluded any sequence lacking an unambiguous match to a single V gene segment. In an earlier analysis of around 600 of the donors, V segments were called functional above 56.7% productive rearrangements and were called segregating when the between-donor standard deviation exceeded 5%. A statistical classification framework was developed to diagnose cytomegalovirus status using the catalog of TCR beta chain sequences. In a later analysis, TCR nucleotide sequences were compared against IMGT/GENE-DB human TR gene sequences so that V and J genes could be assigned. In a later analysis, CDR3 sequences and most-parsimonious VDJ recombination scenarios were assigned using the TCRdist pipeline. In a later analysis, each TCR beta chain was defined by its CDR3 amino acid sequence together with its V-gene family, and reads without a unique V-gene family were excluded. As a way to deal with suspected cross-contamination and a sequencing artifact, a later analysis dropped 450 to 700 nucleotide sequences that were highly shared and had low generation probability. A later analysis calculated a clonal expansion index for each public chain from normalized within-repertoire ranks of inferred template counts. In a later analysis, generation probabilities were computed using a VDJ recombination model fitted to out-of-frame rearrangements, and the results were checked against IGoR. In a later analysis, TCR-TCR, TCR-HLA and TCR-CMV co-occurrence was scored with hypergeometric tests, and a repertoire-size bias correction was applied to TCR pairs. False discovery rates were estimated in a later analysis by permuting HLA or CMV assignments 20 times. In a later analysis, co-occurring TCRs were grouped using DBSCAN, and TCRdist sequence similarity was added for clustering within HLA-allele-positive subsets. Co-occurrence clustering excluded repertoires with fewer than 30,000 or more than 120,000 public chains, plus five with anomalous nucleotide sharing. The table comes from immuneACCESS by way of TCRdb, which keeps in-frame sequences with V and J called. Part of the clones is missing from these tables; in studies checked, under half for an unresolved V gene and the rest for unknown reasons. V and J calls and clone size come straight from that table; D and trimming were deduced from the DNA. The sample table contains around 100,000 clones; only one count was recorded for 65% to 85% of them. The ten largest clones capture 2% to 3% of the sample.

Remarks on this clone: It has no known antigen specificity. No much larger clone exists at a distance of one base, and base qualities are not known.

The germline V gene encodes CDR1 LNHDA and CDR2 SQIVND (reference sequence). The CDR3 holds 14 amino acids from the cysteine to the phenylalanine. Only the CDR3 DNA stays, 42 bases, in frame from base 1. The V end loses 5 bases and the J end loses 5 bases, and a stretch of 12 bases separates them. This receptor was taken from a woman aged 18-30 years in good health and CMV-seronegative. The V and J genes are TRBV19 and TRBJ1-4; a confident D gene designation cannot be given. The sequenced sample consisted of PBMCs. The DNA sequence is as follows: TGTGCCAGTAGTTTGGTGATAGTCAATGAAAAACTGTTTTTT. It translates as CASSLVIVNEKLFF.